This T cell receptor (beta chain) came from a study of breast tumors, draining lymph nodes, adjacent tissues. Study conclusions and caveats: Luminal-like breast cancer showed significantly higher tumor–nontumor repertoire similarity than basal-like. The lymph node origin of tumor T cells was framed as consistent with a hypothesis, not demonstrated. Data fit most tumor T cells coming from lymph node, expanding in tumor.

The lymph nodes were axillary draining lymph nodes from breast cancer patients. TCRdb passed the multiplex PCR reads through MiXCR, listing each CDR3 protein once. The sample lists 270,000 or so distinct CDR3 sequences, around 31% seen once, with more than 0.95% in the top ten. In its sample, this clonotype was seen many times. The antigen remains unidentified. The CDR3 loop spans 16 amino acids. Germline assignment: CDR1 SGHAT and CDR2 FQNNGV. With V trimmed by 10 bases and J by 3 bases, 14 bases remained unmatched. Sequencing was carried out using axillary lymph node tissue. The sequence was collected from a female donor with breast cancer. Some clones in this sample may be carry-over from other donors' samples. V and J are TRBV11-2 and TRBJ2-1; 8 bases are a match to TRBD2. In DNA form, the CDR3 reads TGTGCCACAGGGGTTGCGGGAGGACAAAGCTACAATGAGCAGTTCTTC. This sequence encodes CATGVAGGQSYNEQFF.